A selection of T cell receptor beta chains follows, all from one sample in a study of lymphopenia after photon versus proton radiotherapy. Profiled with immunoSEQ multiplex PCR; TCRdb holds only in-frame clones, not every one. The sample holds some 33,000 clones, roughly 90% seen once. The starting material was peripheral blood, obtained from a patient treated with photon-based radiotherapy. The origin of the receptors is a woman aged 50 to 65 with pancreatic cancer. CDR3s leave out the opening cysteine and the closing phenylalanine or tryptophan.

V	J	CDR3
TRBV7-2	TRBJ1-1	ASSFSTGSPNTEAF
TRBV4-2	TRBJ2-7	ASSQDRDRANEQY
TRBV12-5	TRBJ2-3	ASGLVSGSGIDTQY
TRBV6-1	TRBJ2-3	ASSEDQGVAGGTQY
TRBV28	TRBJ2-7	ASTIRVPYEQY
TRBV5-1	TRBJ2-2	ASSLGAGQSTLNTGELF
TRBV4-1	TRBJ1-5	ASSHRDGYQPQH
TRBV7-3	TRBJ2-3	ASSKTGTDTQY
TRBV27	TRBJ2-1	ASSLNGPGSYNEQF
TRBV6-4	TRBJ1-1	ASSAKQGTEAF
TRBV14	TRBJ2-7	ASSQEIRYEQY
TRBV27	TRBJ2-3	ASTSYSSGTSTDTQY
TRBV12-5	TRBJ2-7	ASGLYRDWYYEQY
TRBV25-1	TRBJ1-3	ASSASRGNTIY
TRBV28	TRBJ2-7	ASSLRGGQGGEY
TRBV7-2	TRBJ2-7	ASSLGLAEHEQY
TRBV5-4	TRBJ2-5	ASSPQGTSGWRGSQETQY
TRBV6-6	TRBJ2-5	ASSYLQGALETQY
TRBV18	TRBJ1-5	ASSPEMGRNQPQH
TRBV29-1	TRBJ2-1	SVKGTSVYNEQF
TRBV7-3	TRBJ2-3	ASSLAAGAVDTQY
TRBV28	.	ASSLVSSYEQY
TRBV7-9	TRBJ1-4	ASSSPWVAGGATNEKLF
TRBV5-1	TRBJ2-4	ASSLGALGTSQGDIQY
TRBV30	TRBJ2-7	AWRQGVSYEQY
TRBV28	TRBJ2-4	ASGGRGAQNIQY
TRBV30	TRBJ2-5	AWSLTGGSQETQY
TRBV7-9	TRBJ1-2	ASSLDTGAANYGYT
TRBV19	TRBJ1-2	ASNPQVAIGYT
TRBV7-2	TRBJ2-2	ASSLTGGRTGELF
TRBV5-1	TRBJ1-3	ASSSRSGVSSGNTIY
TRBV19	TRBJ2-4	ASSIEKSAVAKNIQY
TRBV19	TRBJ2-3	ASSIDPRGRTDTQY
TRBV14	TRBJ1-3	ASSLARDGPGNTIY
TRBV27	TRBJ2-7	ASILHEQY
TRBV4-3	TRBJ2-2	ASSQERGQGDAGELF
TRBV4-3	TRBJ2-7	ASSPGWDTSEQY
TRBV2	TRBJ2-1	ASREDYSNEQF
TRBV27	TRBJ2-3	ASSIGLAGDTQY
TRBV4-1	TRBJ2-1	ASSQEPAGSSYNEQF
TRBV9	TRBJ1-4	ASSVETGGEKLF
TRBV4-1	TRBJ2-7	ASSQGAYSPSGSPYEQY
TRBV30	TRBJ2-5	AWSVLGGETQY
TRBV29-1	TRBJ2-3	SVRQGASTDTQY
TRBV7-2	TRBJ2-7	ASSFDQGGGYEQY
TRBV5-5	TRBJ2-5	ASSTGSRETQY
TRBV6-5	TRBJ2-1	ASSYGAGGPPEQF
TRBV25-1	TRBJ2-7	ASRPSSSYEQY
TRBV7-3	TRBJ2-2	ASSLRGGPNTGELF
TRBV7-3	TRBJ2-7	ASSYVEAGSDEQY
TRBV7-6	TRBJ2-2	ASSLVRERDRYETGELF
TRBV6-1	TRBJ1-1	ASSELTGTEAF
TRBV19	TRBJ2-3	ASSNRGTDTQY